This paragraph covers one T cell receptor (beta chain) sequence. This sample is part of a study of blood T cell repertoires in COVID-19. Produced via immunoSEQ multiplex PCR; TCRdb's table is partial and in-frame only. The table shows some 110,000 clones, with 85% occurring only once. CDR1 is MGHRA and CDR2 is YSYEKL in the germline V gene. V dropped 4 bases and J dropped 16 bases, with 20 bases sitting between them. There are 13 residues in the CDR3. Those enrolled in Seattle joined during active infection and were followed longitudinally afterward. The sequencing sample was made of peripheral blood. The V call is TRBV4-1, the J call TRBJ2-1, with TRBD2 as a possible D gene (6 bases). This TCR was sampled from an elderly woman with COVID-19, enrolled during active disease. The CDR3 protein is CASSLETRVPPFF. In DNA form, the CDR3 reads TGCGCCAGCAGCCTGGAGACTAGGGTACCGCCCTTCTTC.